This T cell receptor (beta chain) was recorded in a study of CD8 T cells in ankylosing spondylitis. Notes on the study in general: It appeared that ankylosing spondylitis blood was characterized by a TCR beta motif of roughly 8 highly homologous variants.

Between the trimmed V and J ends, which lost 0 bases and 2 bases, there was a span of 9 bases. Germline V CDR1 and CDR2: SGHRS, YFSETQ. The CDR3 loop spans 15 amino acids. Note on this clonotype: The antigen is unknown.

Each CDR3 protein gets one entry after TCRdb re-called the 5' RACE reads with MiXCR. This table holds just under 350,000 distinct CDR3 sequences, approximately 15% found once. The chain employs TRBV5-1 and TRBJ1-3, with a weak D call TRBD1 (5 bases). The TCR originated in a male donor with ankylosing spondylitis or in good health (not recorded which). The sequenced sample consisted of blood, either unsorted or a sorted T cell fraction (not recorded which). The CDR3 nucleotides read TGCGCCAGCAGCTTGGCTCAGGGTCCTGGAAACACCATATATTTT. Protein product: CASSLAQGPGNTIYF.